The source of this TCR beta chain is a study of human T cells and chemical hapten exposure. Study summary: Diphenylcyclopropenone doses were given weekly to the scalps of patients across the approximately 24-week study.

Trimming removed 3 bases at V and 2 bases at J, with 6 bases between. The CDR3 totals 13 residues. This clonotype has ten or more counts. Its matching antigen is unknown. The time point here: patch test 3, about 24 weeks after DPC sensitization. Described treatment: therapeutic diphenylcyclopropenone sensitization with weekly scalp DPC. In TCRdb, the RACE reads were re-called with MiXCR into one record per CDR3 protein. This sample yields tens of thousands of distinct CDR3 sequences, of which around 10% are seen a single time; 1.4% belongs to the top ten. General study points: No change in TCRs above 1 in 1000 frequency was produced by DPC sensitization.

The sequences come from whole blood, collected in connection with sensitization to the hapten diphenylcyclopropenone (DPC). V is TRBV12-3 or TRBV12-4 and J is TRBJ2-3; no definite D call. The TCR was taken from a woman aged 45-60 years with alopecia areata. Some clones in this sample may be carry-over from other donors' samples. The CDR3 DNA reads TGTGCCAGCAGTTTCCGGGTCACAGATACGCAGTATTTT. Translated, it gives CASSFRVTDTQYF.